This T cell receptor beta chain comes out of a study of blood T cell repertoires in COVID-19. Study overall: From the United States, Italy and Spain came samples of acute and convalescent COVID-19.

The protocol was immunoSEQ multiplex PCR, while the TCRdb copy is restricted to in-frame clones and leaves out a portion. Found here are fewer than 100,000 clones, 86% of them singletons; the top ten hold approximately 6.8%. V lost 1 base to trimming and J lost 1 base; unmatched junction nucleotides: 11. This CDR3 spans 19 amino acids. Germline V CDR1 and CDR2: SGHDN, FVKESK. The source of this sequence is a man in his fifties or sixties with acute or convalescent COVID-19. V usage is TRBV14 and J usage is TRBJ2-1; 9 bases fit TRBD2. The sequencing input was peripheral blood. The CDR3 region has the DNA TGTGCCAGCAGCCAAGGGAGGGGTAGCGGGGGCCCTTCCTACAATGAGCAGTTCTTC. Amino acid sequence: CASSQGRGSGGPSYNEQFF.